The TCR beta chain described here comes from a study of cytomegalovirus exposure and HLA in healthy donors. Amplification used 60 Vbeta primers and 13 Jbeta primers. The assay was immunoSEQ multiplex PCR, and TCRdb's table has in-frame clones only and misses some. The sample consists of about 78,000 clones, about four fifths of them appearing once. This CDR3 comprises 16 residues. Sample: PBMCs. The chain couples TRBV12-1 to TRBJ1-2; the D call in the table, TRBD1, was not verified against the DNA. TRBV12-1 is deemed a pseudogene. The sequence derives from a man aged 50 to 59 in good health and CMV-seropositive. CDR3 DNA sequence: TGTGCCCCCGAGAACAGGGGGAACAGATCTAACTATGGCTACACCTTC. Translation gives CAPENRGNRSNYGYTF.